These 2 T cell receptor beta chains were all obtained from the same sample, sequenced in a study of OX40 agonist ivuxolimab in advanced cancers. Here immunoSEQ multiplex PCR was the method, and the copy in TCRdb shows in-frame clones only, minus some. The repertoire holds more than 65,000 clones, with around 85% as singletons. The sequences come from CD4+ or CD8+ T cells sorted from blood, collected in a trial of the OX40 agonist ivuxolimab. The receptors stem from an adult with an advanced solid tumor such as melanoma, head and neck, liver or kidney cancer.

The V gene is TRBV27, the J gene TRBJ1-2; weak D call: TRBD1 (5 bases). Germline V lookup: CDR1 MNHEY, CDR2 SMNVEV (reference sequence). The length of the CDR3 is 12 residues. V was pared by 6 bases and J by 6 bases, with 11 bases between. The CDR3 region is CASSAGGDGYTF. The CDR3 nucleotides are TGTGCCAGCAGCGCGGGAGGGGATGGCTACACCTTC.

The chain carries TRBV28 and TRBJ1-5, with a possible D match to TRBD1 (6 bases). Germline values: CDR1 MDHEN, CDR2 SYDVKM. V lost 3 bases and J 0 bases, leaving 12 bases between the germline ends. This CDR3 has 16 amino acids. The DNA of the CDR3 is TGTGCCAGCAGTTTGAGGGGGACCGGTAGCAATCAGCCCCAGCATTTT. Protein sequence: CASSLRGTGSNQPQHF. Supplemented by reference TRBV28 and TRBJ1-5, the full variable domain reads DVKVTQSSRYLVKRTGEKVFLECVQDMDHENMFWYRQDPGLGLRLIYFSYDVKMKEKGDIPEGYSVSREKKERFSLILESASTNQTSMYLCASSLRGTGSNQPQHFGDGTRLSIL.